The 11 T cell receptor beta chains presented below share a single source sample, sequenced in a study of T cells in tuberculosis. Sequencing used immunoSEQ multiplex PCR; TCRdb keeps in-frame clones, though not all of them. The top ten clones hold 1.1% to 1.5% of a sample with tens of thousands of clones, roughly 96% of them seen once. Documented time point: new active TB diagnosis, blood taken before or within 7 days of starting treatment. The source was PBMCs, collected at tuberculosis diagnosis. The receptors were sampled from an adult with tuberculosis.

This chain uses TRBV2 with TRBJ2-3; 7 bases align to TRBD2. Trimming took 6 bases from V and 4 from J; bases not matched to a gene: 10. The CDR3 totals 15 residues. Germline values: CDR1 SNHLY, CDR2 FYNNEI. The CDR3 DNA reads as TGTGCCAGCAGCTCGTTGGGCGGGAGTGCAGATACGCAGTATTTT. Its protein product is CASSSLGGSADTQYF.

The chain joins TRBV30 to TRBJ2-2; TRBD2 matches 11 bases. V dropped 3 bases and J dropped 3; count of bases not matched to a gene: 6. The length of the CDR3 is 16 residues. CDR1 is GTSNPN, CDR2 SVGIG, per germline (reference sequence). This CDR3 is CAWSGPGLADTGELFF. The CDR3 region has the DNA TGTGCCTGGAGCGGCCCGGGACTAGCGGACACCGGGGAGCTGTTTTTT.

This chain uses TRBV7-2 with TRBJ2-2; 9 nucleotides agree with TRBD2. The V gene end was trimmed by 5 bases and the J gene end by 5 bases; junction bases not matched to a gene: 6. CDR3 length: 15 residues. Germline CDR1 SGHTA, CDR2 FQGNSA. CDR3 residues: CASSPISGSTGELFF. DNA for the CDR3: TGTGCCAGCAGCCCCATTAGCGGGAGTACCGGGGAGCTGTTTTTT.

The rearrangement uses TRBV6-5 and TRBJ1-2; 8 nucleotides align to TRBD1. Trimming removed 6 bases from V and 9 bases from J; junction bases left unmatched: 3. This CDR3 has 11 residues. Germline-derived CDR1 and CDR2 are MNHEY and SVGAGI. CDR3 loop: CASRDRGRYTF. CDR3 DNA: TGTGCCAGCAGAGACAGGGGCCGCTACACCTTC.

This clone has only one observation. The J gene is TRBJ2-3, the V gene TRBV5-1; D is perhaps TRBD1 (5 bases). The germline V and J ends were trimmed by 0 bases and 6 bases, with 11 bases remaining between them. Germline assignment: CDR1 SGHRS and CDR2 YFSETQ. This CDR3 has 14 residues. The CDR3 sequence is CASSLGGSWDTQYF. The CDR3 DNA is TGCGCCAGCAGCTTGGGGGGCAGTTGGGATACGCAGTATTTT.

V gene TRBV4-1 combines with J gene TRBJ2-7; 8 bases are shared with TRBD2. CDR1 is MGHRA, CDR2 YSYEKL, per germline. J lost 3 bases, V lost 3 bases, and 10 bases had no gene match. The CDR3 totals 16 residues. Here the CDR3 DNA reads TGCGCCAGCAGCCAGGTCAGGGCTAGCGGGCGCTACGAGCAGTACTTC. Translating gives CASSQVRASGRYEQYF.

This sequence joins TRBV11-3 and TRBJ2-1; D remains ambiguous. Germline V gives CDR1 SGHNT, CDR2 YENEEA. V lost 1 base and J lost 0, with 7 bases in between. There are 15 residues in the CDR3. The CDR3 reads CASSLVLSSYNEQFF. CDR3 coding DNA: TGTGCCAGCAGCTTAGTTTTGAGCTCCTACAATGAGCAGTTCTTC.

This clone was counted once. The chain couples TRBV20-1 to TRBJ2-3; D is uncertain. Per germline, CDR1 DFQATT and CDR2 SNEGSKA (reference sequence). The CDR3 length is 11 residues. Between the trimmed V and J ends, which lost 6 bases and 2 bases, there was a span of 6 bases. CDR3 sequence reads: CSAPITDTQYF. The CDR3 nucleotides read TGCAGTGCCCCTATCACAGATACGCAGTATTTT.

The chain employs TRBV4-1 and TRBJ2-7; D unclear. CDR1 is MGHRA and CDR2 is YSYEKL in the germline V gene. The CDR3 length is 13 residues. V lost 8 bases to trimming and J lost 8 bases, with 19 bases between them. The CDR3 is CASSPTSEWKQYF. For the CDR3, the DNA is TGCGCCAGCTCTCCGACTTCCGAGTGGAAGCAGTACTTC.

This CDR3 is CASSPLGQPRETQYF. Written as DNA, the CDR3 is TGTGCCAGCTCACCCCTGGGACAACCACGGGAGACCCAGTACTTC. The gene calls are TRBV18 and TRBJ2-5, with D maybe TRBD1 (6 bases). Germline V gene sequence: CDR1 KGHSH, CDR2 LQKENI. V gave up 3 bases and J gave up 5 bases, with 16 bases separating them. The CDR3 is made up of 15 amino acids.

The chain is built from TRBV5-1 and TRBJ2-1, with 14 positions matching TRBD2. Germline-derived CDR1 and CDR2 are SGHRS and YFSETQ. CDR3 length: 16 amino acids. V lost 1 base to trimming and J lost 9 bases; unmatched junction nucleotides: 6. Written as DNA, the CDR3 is TGCGCCAGCAGCTTGCAGACTAGCGGGAGGGCAGGTGAGCAGTTCTTC. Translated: CASSLQTSGRAGEQFF.